Given below is one TCR beta chain in context. With 4 bases clipped from V and 8 bases from J, the junction kept 8 bases outside the gene matches. The CDR3 sequence is 14 residues long. CDR1 and CDR2 from the germline V gene are SGHTA and FQGNSA. This specimen comes from a study of response to subunit inactivated influenza vaccine. TCRdb used MiXCR to reprocess the RT-PCR reads, holding one entry per CDR3 protein. The table shows about 540,000 distinct CDR3 sequences, with around 25% occurring only once. These data are also associated with another study on T cells expressing NK-cell markers. That paper adds: As the method of synthesis, 5'RACE template switching with UMIs yielded TCR beta cDNA. CD3+CD56+NKG2C+, CD3+CD56+NKG2C- and CD3+CD56-NKG2C+ T cells, once sorted, supplied the TCR beta repertoires. Among the experiments, several used an anti-gamma-delta TCR antibody to restrict sorting to alpha-beta TCR T cells. In a group of about 6 donors, dominant NKG2C+ clonotypes represented roughly 1.0-7.0% of CD8+ T cells. These clonotypes additionally ranked first within the CD3+CD56-NKG2C+ fraction of four donors.

This sample comprised CD4+ T cells sorted from PBMCs, obtained 11 to 12 days after vaccination. The source of this sequence is a man aged 50 to 59 who received an inactivated influenza vaccine. The J gene is TRBJ2-7, the V gene TRBV7-2, with 10 positions matching TRBD1. The CDR3 DNA sequence: TGTGCCAGCAGCTCCCGACAGGGGGCCCCCAAGCAGTACTTC. It yields the protein CASSSRQGAPKQYF.